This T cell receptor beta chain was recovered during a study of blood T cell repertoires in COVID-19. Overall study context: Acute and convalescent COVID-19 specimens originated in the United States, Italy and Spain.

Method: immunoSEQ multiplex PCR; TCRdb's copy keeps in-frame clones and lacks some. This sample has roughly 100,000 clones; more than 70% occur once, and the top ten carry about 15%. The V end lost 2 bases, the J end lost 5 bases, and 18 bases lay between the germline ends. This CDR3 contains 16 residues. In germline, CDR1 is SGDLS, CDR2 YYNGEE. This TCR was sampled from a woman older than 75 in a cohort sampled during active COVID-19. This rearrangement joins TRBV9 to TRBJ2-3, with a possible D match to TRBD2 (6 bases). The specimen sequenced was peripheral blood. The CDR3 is CASSVGGLAGQDTQYF. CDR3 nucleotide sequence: TGTGCCAGCAGCGTCGGGGGACTCGCGGGGCAAGATACGCAGTATTTT. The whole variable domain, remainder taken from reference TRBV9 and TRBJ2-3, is DSGVTQTPKHLITATGQRVTLRCSPRSGDLSVYWYQQSLDQGLQFLIQYYNGEERAKGNILERFSAQQFPDLHSELNLSSLELGDSALYFCASSVGGLAGQDTQYFGPGTRLTVL.